The text below deals with one T cell receptor beta chain. Its specificity is not known. Germline CDR1 and CDR2: SGHVS and FQNEAQ. Trimming shortened V by 1 base and J by 3 bases, and 16 bases separated the two germline ends. The CDR3 has 17 residues. TCRdb ran MiXCR on the RT-PCR reads and lists one entry per CDR3 protein. The repertoire holds roughly 570,000 distinct CDR3 sequences, with 14% as singletons. The data derive from a study of response to subunit inactivated influenza vaccine. Study outcomes and limitations: Authors suggested that a seasonal influenza vaccination recruits few new T cells each time.

This receptor was taken from a man aged 50-60 years who received an inactivated influenza vaccine. The rearrangement joins TRBV7-8 to TRBJ2-1; D is ambiguous. Sample: PBMCs from blood, taken approximately 13 days after vaccination. The CDR3 DNA follows: TGTGCCAGCAGCTTAGGTTCTGGCTCGGTCCTCTACAATGAGCAGTTCTTC. Translated, it gives CASSLGSGSVLYNEQFF.